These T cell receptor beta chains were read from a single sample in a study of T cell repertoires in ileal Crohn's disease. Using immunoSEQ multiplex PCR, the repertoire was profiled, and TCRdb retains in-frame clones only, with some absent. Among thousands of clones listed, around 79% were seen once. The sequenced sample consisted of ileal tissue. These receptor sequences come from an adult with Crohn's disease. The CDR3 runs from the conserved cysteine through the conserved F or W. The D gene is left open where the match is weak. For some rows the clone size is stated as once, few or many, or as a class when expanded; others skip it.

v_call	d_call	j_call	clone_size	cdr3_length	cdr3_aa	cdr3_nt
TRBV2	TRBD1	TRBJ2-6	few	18	CASSEGETGSSGANVLTF	TGTGCCAGCAGTGAAGGGGAGACAGGGAGCTCTGGGGCCAACGTCCTGACTTTC
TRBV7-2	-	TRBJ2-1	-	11	CAIRRYNEQFF	TGTGCCATCCGACGGTACAATGAGCAGTTCTTC
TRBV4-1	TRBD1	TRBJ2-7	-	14	CASSQGTGGVPRYF	TGCGCCAGCAGCCAAGGGACAGGGGGCGTCCCTCGGTACTTC
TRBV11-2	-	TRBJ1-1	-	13	CASSLRGNTEAFF	TGTGCCAGCAGCTTAAGAGGGAACACTGAAGCTTTCTTT
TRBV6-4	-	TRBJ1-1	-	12	CASITNRSEAFF	TGTGCCAGCATTACGAACCGGAGTGAAGCTTTCTTT
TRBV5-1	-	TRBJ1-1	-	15	CASSLSPTGNTEAFF	TGCGCCAGCAGCTTGTCACCGACAGGGAACACTGAAGCTTTCTTT
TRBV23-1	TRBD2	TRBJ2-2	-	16	CASSQSLAGNTGELFF	TGCGCCAGCAGTCAATCCCTAGCGGGGAACACCGGGGAGCTGTTTTTT
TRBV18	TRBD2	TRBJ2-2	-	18	CASSPPKGLADYTGELFF	TGTGCCAGCTCACCACCGAAGGGACTAGCGGATTACACCGGGGAGCTGTTTTTT
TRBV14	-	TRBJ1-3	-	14	CASRGVISGNTIYF	TGTGCCAGCAGAGGGGTTATCTCTGGAAACACCATATATTTT
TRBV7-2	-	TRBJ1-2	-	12	CASSKQVPGYTF	TGTGCCAGCAGCAAACAAGTTCCTGGCTACACCTTC
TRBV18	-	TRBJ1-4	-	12	CASSRDNEKLFF	TGTGCCAGCTCAAGGGACAATGAAAAACTGTTTTTT
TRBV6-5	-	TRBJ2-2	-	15	CASSYSFQNTGELFF	TGTGCCAGCAGTTACTCCTTTCAGAACACCGGGGAGCTGTTTTTT
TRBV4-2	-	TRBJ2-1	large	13	CASSLTRYNEQFF	TGTGCCAGCAGCCTAACTAGGTACAATGAGCAGTTCTTC
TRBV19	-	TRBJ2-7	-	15	CASTPTDRSSYEQYF	TGTGCCAGTACCCCAACCGACAGGAGCTCCTACGAGCAGTACTTC
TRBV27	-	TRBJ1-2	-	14	CASSLGPFNYGYTF	TGTGCCAGCAGTTTGGGACCGTTCAACTATGGCTACACCTTC
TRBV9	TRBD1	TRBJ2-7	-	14	CASSPLDRAYEQYF	TGTGCCAGCAGCCCCCTGGACAGGGCCTACGAGCAGTACTTC
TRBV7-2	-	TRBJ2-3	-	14	CASSLGDDTDTQYF	TGTGCCAGCAGCTTAGGGGACGACACAGATACGCAGTATTTT
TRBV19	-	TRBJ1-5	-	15	CASIERVNSNQPQHF	TGTGCCAGTATTGAGAGGGTCAATAGCAATCAGCCCCAGCATTTT
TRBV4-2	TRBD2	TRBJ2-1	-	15	CASSPSGTLGNEQFF	TGTGCCAGCAGCCCCAGCGGGACTCTAGGGAATGAGCAGTTCTTC
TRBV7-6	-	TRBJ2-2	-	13	CASLGRVTGELFF	TGTGCCAGCCTTGGGCGTGTCACCGGGGAGCTGTTTTTT
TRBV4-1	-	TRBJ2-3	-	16	CASSQEGNPSTDTQYF	TGCGCCAGCAGCCAAGAAGGCAACCCCAGCACAGATACGCAGTATTTT
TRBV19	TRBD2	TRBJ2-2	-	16	CASRASGGANTGELFF	TGTGCCAGTAGGGCTAGCGGAGGCGCGAACACCGGGGAGCTGTTTTTT
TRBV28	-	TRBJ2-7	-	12	CASSFGLREQYF	TGTGCCAGCAGTTTCGGTCTGCGGGAGCAGTACTTC
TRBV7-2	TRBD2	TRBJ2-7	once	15	CASSPIAGGTYEQYF	TGTGCCAGCAGCCCCATAGCGGGAGGGACCTACGAGCAGTACTTC
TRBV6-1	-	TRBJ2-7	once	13	CATVEGSSYEQYF	TGTGCCACGGTGGAGGGGAGCTCCTACGAGCAGTACTTC
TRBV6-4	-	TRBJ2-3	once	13	CASSEGDGDTQYF	TGTGCCAGCAGTGAAGGGGACGGGGATACGCAGTATTTT
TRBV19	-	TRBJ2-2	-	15	CASRPGPTNTGELFF	TGTGCCAGTAGACCTGGGCCGACGAACACCGGGGAGCTGTTTTTT
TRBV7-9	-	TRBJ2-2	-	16	CASSEQGGTATGELFF	TGTGCCAGCAGCGAGCAGGGGGGCACGGCGACCGGGGAGCTGTTTTTT
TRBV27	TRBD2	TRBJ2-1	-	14	CASSRQTSSDEQFF	TGTGCCAGCAGCCGACAGACTAGCAGCGATGAGCAGTTCTTC
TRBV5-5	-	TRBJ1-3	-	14	CASSLAGSGNTIYF	TGTGCCAGCAGCTTGGCGGGCTCTGGAAACACCATATATTTT
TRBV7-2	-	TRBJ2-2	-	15	CASSPRWEIVGELFF	TGTGCCAGCAGCCCTAGGTGGGAAATTGTCGGGGAGCTGTTTTTT
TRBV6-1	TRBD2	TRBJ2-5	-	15	CASSELAGGQETQYF	TGTGCCAGCAGTGAACTAGCGGGTGGGCAAGAGACCCAGTACTTC
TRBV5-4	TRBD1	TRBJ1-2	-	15	CASSLGQGLGYGYTF	TGTGCCAGCAGCTTGGGACAGGGTTTAGGCTATGGCTACACCTTC
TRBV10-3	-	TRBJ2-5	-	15	CAISESNTHQETQYF	TGTGCCATCAGTGAGTCCAACACACACCAAGAGACCCAGTACTTC
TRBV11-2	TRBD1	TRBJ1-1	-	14	CASSPQTGSTEAFF	TGTGCCAGCAGCCCCCAGACAGGGAGCACTGAAGCTTTCTTT
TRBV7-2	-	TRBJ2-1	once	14	CASSSVGGYNEQFF	TGTGCCAGCAGCTCCGTCGGAGGCTACAATGAGCAGTTCTTC
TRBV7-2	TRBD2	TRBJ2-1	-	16	CASSPPGLAGGGEQFF	TGTGCCAGCAGCCCCCCGGGACTAGCGGGAGGGGGTGAGCAGTTCTTC
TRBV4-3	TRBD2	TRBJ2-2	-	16	CASSQDPTSGTGELFF	TGCGCCAGCAGCCAAGATCCGACTAGCGGCACCGGGGAGCTGTTTTTT
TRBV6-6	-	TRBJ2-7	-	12	CASSHRGTEQYF	TGTGCCAGCAGTCATCGCGGGACCGAGCAGTACTTC
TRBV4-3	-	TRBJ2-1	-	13	CASSQGRGNEQFF	TGCGCCAGCAGCCAAGGACGGGGAAATGAGCAGTTCTTC
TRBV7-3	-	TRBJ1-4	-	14	CASSFGGPQGKLFF	TGTGCCAGCAGCTTCGGAGGGCCACAGGGAAAACTGTTTTTT
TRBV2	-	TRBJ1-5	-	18	CASSSDTITERRNQPQHF	TGTGCCAGCAGTTCGGACACAATTACCGAGCGGCGAAATCAGCCCCAGCATTTT
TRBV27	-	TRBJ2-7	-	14	CASSGGLDQDEQYF	TGTGCCAGCAGTGGGGGACTCGACCAGGACGAGCAGTACTTC
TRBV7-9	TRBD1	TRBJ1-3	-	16	CASSPGQPNSGNTIYF	TGTGCCAGCAGCCCGGGACAGCCAAACTCTGGAAACACCATATATTTT
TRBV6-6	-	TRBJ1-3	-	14	CASRQGTLGNTIYF	TGTGCCAGCCGTCAGGGGACACTAGGAAACACCATATATTTT
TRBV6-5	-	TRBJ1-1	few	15	CASITEFRAATEAFF	TGTGCCAGCATCACCGAATTCAGGGCTGCGACTGAAGCTTTCTTT
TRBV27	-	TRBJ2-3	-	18	CASSSFPPPGTSTDTQYF	TGTGCCAGCTCCTCCTTCCCCCCCCCAGGGACTAGCACAGATACGCAGTATTTT
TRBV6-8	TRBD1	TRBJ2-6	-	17	CASSRGQVISGANVLTF	TGTGCCAGCAGTAGGGGACAGGTGATCTCTGGGGCCAACGTCCTGACTTTC
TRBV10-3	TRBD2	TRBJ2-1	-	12	CAIGERESEQFF	TGTGCCATCGGGGAGCGGGAGAGTGAGCAGTTCTTC
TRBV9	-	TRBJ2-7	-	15	CASSVVRGAGDEQYF	TGTGCCAGCAGCGTAGTACGGGGGGCCGGTGACGAGCAGTACTTC
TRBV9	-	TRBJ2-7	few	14	CASSPRSAPREQYF	TGTGCCAGCAGCCCCCGGTCCGCCCCTCGGGAGCAGTACTTC
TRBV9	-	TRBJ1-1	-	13	CASSVSRNTEAFF	TGTGCCAGCAGCGTAAGTCGGAACACTGAAGCTTTCTTT
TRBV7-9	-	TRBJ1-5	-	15	CASSLGGFRNQPQHF	TGTGCCAGCAGCTTAGGTGGGTTCCGCAATCAGCCCCAGCATTTT
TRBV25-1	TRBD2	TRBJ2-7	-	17	CASSEYSRTSGTYEQYF	TGTGCCAGCAGTGAATATTCCAGGACTAGCGGAACCTACGAGCAGTACTTC